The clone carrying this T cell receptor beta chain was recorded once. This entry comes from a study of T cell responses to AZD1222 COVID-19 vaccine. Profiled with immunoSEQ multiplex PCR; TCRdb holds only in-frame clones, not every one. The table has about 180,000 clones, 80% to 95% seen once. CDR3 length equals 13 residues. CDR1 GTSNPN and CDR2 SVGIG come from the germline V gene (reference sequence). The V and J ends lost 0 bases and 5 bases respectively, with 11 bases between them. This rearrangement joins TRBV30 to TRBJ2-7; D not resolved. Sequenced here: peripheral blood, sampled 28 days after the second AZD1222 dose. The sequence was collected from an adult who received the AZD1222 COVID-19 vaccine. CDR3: CAWSVRFWDEQYF. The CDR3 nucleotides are TGTGCCTGGAGTGTAAGGTTTTGGGACGAGCAGTACTTC. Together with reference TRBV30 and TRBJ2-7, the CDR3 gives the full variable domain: SQTIHQWPATLVQPVGSPLSLECTVEGTSNPNLYWYRQAAGRGLQLLFYSVGIGQISSEVPQNLSASRPQDRQFILSSKKLLLSDSGFYLCAWSVRFWDEQYFGPGTRLTVT.